The 20 T cell receptor beta chains below all came from one sample that was sequenced in a study of shared clonotypes between healthy human individuals. Clones were read by immunoSEQ multiplex PCR, and TCRdb kept only the in-frame ones, dropping some. The sample records under 600,000 clones, almost 80% being singletons. Sequenced input: PBMCs. These receptors all stem from a woman aged 35 to 49 in good health. Some clones in this sample may be carry-over from other donors' samples.

This clone was observed a handful of times. In the same sample, other DNA sequences code for this CDR3. This chain uses TRBV6-4 with TRBJ2-7; D might be TRBD1 (6 bases). The V gene's germline CDR1 is MRHNA and CDR2 SNTAGT. Trimming removed 6 bases from V and 5 bases from J, with 14 bases in between. This CDR3 region has 13 residues. The DNA of the CDR3 is TGTGCCAGCAGCTTTCCAGGGGTCCACGAGCAGTACTTC. It translates to CASSFPGVHEQYF.

The gene calls are TRBV27 and TRBJ1-1; D not certain. CDR1 is MNHEY and CDR2 is SMNVEV in the germline V gene (reference sequence). V was pared by 3 bases and J by 2 bases, with 13 bases between. The CDR3 is made up of 15 amino acids. DNA of the CDR3: TGTGCCAGCAGTTTGCAAGGAACACCTAACACTGAAGCTTTCTTT. Amino acid sequence: CASSLQGTPNTEAFF.

CDR3: CASSAGQGFYEQYF. The CDR3 DNA reads as TGTGCCAGCAGCGCGGGACAGGGATTCTACGAGCAGTACTTC. The genes are TRBV5-6 and TRBJ2-7; TRBD1 matches at 9 bases. The V gene end was trimmed by 4 bases and the J gene end by 3 bases; junction bases not matched to a gene: 5. The CDR3 is 14 residues long. Germline loops: CDR1 SGHDT, CDR2 YYEEEE.

The chain joins TRBV6-4 to TRBJ2-2; possibly TRBD1 for D (6 bases). Trimming stripped 8 bases from V and 3 bases from J, with 10 bases between. Germline CDR1 and CDR2: MRHNA and SNTAGT. This CDR3 region has 13 residues. The CDR3 DNA is TGTGCCAGCGCAGGGGAGCACACCGGGGAGCTGTTTTTT. As protein: CASAGEHTGELFF.

This clone appeared once. V gene TRBV7-2 combines with J gene TRBJ2-3; either TRBD1 or TRBD2 may supply D (5 bases each). Deletions cut 5 bases from V and 1 base from J, with 19 bases between. This CDR3 region has 17 residues. Germline V gives CDR1 SGHTA, CDR2 FQGNSA. The CDR3 loop reads CASSPSLGEPGTDTQYF. CDR3 DNA sequence: TGTGCCAGCAGCCCTTCCCTGGGGGAGCCCGGCACAGATACGCAGTATTTT.

The chain uses TRBV19 and TRBJ2-3; D not certain. V lost 3 bases and J lost 4, with 5 bases in between. The CDR3 covers 12 residues. The V gene's germline CDR1 is LNHDA and CDR2 SQIVND (reference sequence). The CDR3 bases are TGTGCCAGTAGTATGTGGTCAGATACGCAGTATTTT. The encoded protein is CASSMWSDTQYF. The full variable domain, with the rest looked up from reference TRBV19 and TRBJ2-3, is DGGITQSPKYLFRKEGQNVTLSCEQNLNHDAMYWYRQDPGQGLRLIYYSQIVNDFQKGDIAEGYSVSREKKESFPLTVTSAQKNPTAFYLCASSMWSDTQYFGPGTRLTVL.

The genes are TRBV7-8 and TRBJ2-4; no firm D call. This CDR3 region has 14 residues. V was pared by 1 base and J by 2 bases, with 6 bases between. The germline CDR1 and CDR2 sequences are SGHVS and FQNEAQ. DNA for the CDR3: TGTGCCAGCAGCTTAGGGGGATCCAAAAACATTCAGTACTTC. Its protein is CASSLGGSKNIQYF.

This clone was counted many times. V usage is TRBV18 and J usage is TRBJ1-4; D gene unclear. Trimming pared 3 bases from V and 6 bases from J, leaving 17 bases between. CDR1 is KGHSH and CDR2 is LQKENI in the germline V gene. The CDR3 sequence is 16 residues long. Here the CDR3 reads CASSPNAPEGYEKLFF. CDR3 in DNA: TGTGCCAGCTCACCGAATGCTCCGGAGGGATATGAAAAACTGTTTTTT.

J is TRBJ2-1 and V is TRBV2; perhaps TRBD1 as D (5 bases). The CDR3 loop spans 12 amino acids. CDR1 is SNHLY, CDR2 FYNNEI, per germline. The V gene lost 8 bases and the J gene lost 4 bases, with 9 bases spanning the gap. The CDR3 spells CASGRGYNEQFF. DNA of the CDR3: TGTGCCAGCGGTAGGGGTTACAATGAGCAGTTCTTC. Full variable domain (rest looked up from reference TRBV2 and TRBJ2-1): EPEVTQTPSHQVTQMGQEVILRCVPISNHLYFYWYRQILGQKVEFLVSFYNNEISEKSEIFDDQFSVERPDGSNFTLKIRSTKLEDSAMYFCASGRGYNEQFFGPGTRLTVL.

In this sample, this clone turned up once. The V gene is TRBV11-3, the J gene TRBJ1-1; D is perhaps TRBD1 (5 bases). This CDR3 is built from 14 residues. V lost 5 bases to trimming and J lost 3 bases, with 13 bases between them. Germline V gives CDR1 SGHNT, CDR2 YENEEA. In nucleotides, the CDR3 is TGTGCCAGCAGCCTCACGGGGGGGGACACTGAAGCTTTCTTT. This codes for CASSLTGGDTEAFF.

The rearrangement links TRBV7-9 to TRBJ2-2, with TRBD1 matching over 9 bases. V lost 5 bases to trimming and J lost 7 bases; unmatched junction nucleotides: 8. This CDR3 comprises 15 residues. Germline lookup yields CDR1 SEHNR and CDR2 FQNEAQ (reference sequence). In DNA, the CDR3 is TGTGCCAGCAGCACGCGGACAGGGGTGGACGGGGAGCTGTTTTTT. Amino acid sequence: CASSTRTGVDGELFF.

This clone was seen once. The chain employs TRBV4-1 and TRBJ1-5; D gene unclear. Germline V gene data show CDR1 as MGHRA and CDR2 as YSYEKL. Deletions cut 2 bases from V and 6 bases from J, with 5 bases between. The CDR3 length is 12 residues. CDR3 protein: CASSQPGQPQHF. The CDR3 DNA is TGCGCCAGCAGCCAACCCGGTCAGCCCCAGCATTTT.

J is TRBJ1-2 and V is TRBV19, with TRBD1 matching over 8 bases. The CDR3 length is 16 residues. Looked up from germline, CDR1 is LNHDA and CDR2 is SQIVND (reference sequence). V shed 5 bases and J 0 bases; nucleotides not matched to a gene: 8. DNA for the CDR3: TGTGCCAGTAGTCCTGGACAGGGAGGGACTAACTATGGCTACACCTTC. Protein: CASSPGQGGTNYGYTF. Drawing the rest from reference TRBV19 and TRBJ1-2, the complete variable domain is DGGITQSPKYLFRKEGQNVTLSCEQNLNHDAMYWYRQDPGQGLRLIYYSQIVNDFQKGDIAEGYSVSREKKESFPLTVTSAQKNPTAFYLCASSPGQGGTNYGYTFGSGTRLTVV.

The V and J genes are TRBV10-1 and TRBJ1-4; 10 bases match TRBD1. CDR1 is WNHNN and CDR2 is SYGVQD in the germline V gene (reference sequence). This CDR3 is built from 14 residues. The V gene end was trimmed by 7 bases and the J gene end by 8 bases; junction bases not matched to a gene: 7. This CDR3 reads CASNRGQGGEKLFF. CDR3 DNA: TGCGCCAGCAACAGAGGACAGGGGGGGGAAAAACTGTTTTTT.

The chain recombines TRBV2 with TRBJ2-7; D call uncertain. The CDR3 covers 12 residues. Germline CDR1 reads SNHLY; CDR2 reads FYNNEI. Trimming shortened V by 3 bases and J by 3 bases, and 6 bases separated the two germline ends. CDR3 coding DNA: TGTGCCAGCAGTGACGACAACTACGAGCAGTACTTC. Protein: CASSDDNYEQYF. Variable domain in full (rest from reference TRBV2 and TRBJ2-7): EPEVTQTPSHQVTQMGQEVILRCVPISNHLYFYWYRQILGQKVEFLVSFYNNEISEKSEIFDDQFSVERPDGSNFTLKIRSTKLEDSAMYFCASSDDNYEQYFGPGTRLTVT.

The chain employs TRBV28 and TRBJ2-3; no reliable D call. Germline values: CDR1 MDHEN, CDR2 SYDVKM. Trimming removed 7 bases at V and 0 bases at J, with 8 bases between. The CDR3 spans 13 residues. The CDR3 sequence: CASKKDSTDTQYF. For the CDR3, the DNA is TGTGCCAGCAAGAAGGACAGCACAGATACGCAGTATTTT.

The chain couples TRBV13 to TRBJ1-3; 10 positions match TRBD1. The length of the CDR3 is 17 residues. The J segment lost 7 bases and the V segment lost 5 bases, leaving 14 bases of the junction unmatched. Germline CDR1 and CDR2: PRHDT and FYEKMQ (reference sequence). This CDR3 is CASSRRDRGILRNTIYF. DNA for the CDR3: TGTGCCAGCAGCCGTCGGGACAGGGGAATTCTCCGGAACACCATATATTTT.

V is TRBV5-1 and J is TRBJ2-3, with D unresolved. Trimming removed 5 bases from V and 1 base from J, with 11 bases in between. CDR1 and CDR2 (germline): SGHRS, YFSETQ. The CDR3 is 14 residues long. The CDR3 here is CASRRFGGTDTQYF. In DNA, the CDR3 is TGCGCCAGCAGGAGGTTCGGTGGCACAGATACGCAGTATTTT.

CDR3 in amino acids: CASSQEAGGKNIQYF. CDR3 sequence (DNA): TGCGCCAGCAGCCAAGAGGCGGGGGGCAAAAACATTCAGTACTTC. The genes are TRBV4-3 and TRBJ2-4; 8 bases are shared with TRBD2. The CDR3 spans 15 residues. The V and J ends lost 0 bases and 3 bases, in that order; junction bases with no gene match: 1. Germline values: CDR1 LGHNA, CDR2 YSLEER.

The chain couples TRBV25-1 to TRBJ1-4; 8 bases fit TRBD1. V lost 6 bases to trimming and J lost 5 bases; unmatched junction nucleotides: 8. The CDR3 runs to 15 residues. The germline V gene has CDR1 MGHDK and CDR2 SYGVNS. CDR3 sequence reads: CASSDRGESNEKLFF. The DNA of the CDR3 is TGTGCCAGCAGCGACAGGGGCGAATCCAATGAAAAACTGTTTTTT.